The subject of this entry is one T cell receptor (beta chain). Antigen: not known. Sequencing used immunoSEQ multiplex PCR; TCRdb keeps in-frame clones, though not all of them. This table holds 550,000 to 700,000 clones, more than 70% found once. Free of recent acute infections or vaccinations, the donors were healthy HIV-negative adults. The data were obtained in a study of shared clonotypes between healthy human individuals. Germline assignment: CDR1 SNHLY and CDR2 FYNNEI. The V segment lost 4 bases and the J segment 0 bases; nucleotides outside the gene matches: 6. The CDR3 is 17 residues long. Study results and limitations: Compared with memory subsets, naive subsets generally had larger estimated richness. Generation probabilities of non-shared clonotypes were lower (relative to those shared by all four donors).

The chain links TRBV2 to TRBJ2-6, with 7 bases fitting TRBD1. The clonotype originates from a woman aged 25 to 45 in good health. The sequenced sample was memory CD4+ T cells sorted from blood. Subset specified: CD45RA-negative fraction. This CDR3 is CASSGTGASSGANVLTF. The CDR3 nucleotides are TGTGCCAGCAGTGGAACAGGGGCGTCCTCTGGGGCCAACGTCCTGACTTTC.